This TCR beta chain was identified during a study of cytomegalovirus exposure and HLA in healthy donors. The CDR3 length is 12 residues. Germline values: CDR1 SQVTM, CDR2 ANQGSEA. After removal of 4 bases from V and 1 base from J, the junction contained 0 bases not matched to a gene. The study's findings and limits: The authors later found TCR association rates varying by HLA locus, with DRB1 most and HLA-C fewest.

As for this clone: What it binds is unknown.

PCR employed 60 Vbeta and 13 Jbeta primers. Assay used: immunoSEQ multiplex PCR; TCRdb lists only in-frame clones, some missing. The sample contains 180,000 or so clones, roughly 87% of which appear only once. Participants comprised healthy donors of bone marrow. The sequencing input was PBMCs. V usage is TRBV29-1 and J usage is TRBJ1-1; TRBD1 agrees at 7 bases. The clonotype was recovered from a man between 40 and 49 years old in good health and CMV-seronegative. As DNA, the CDR3 is TGCAGCGTTGCAGGGGGGAACACTGAAGCTTTCTTT. Translated, it gives CSVAGGNTEAFF.